This TCR beta chain was sequenced during a study of T cells in localized non-small cell lung cancer. TCRdb's table, derived via immunoSEQ multiplex PCR, lists solely in-frame clones and lacks some. Of approximately 22,000 clones in the sample, roughly nine tenths are singletons; the top ten hold roughly 20%. The V end lost 2 bases, the J end lost 6 bases, and 11 bases lay between the germline ends. The germline V gene encodes CDR1 SNHLY and CDR2 FYNNEI. The CDR3 runs to 14 residues. The source was PBMCs, collected before any cancer treatment. The TCR comes from a man aged 35-75 years with stage II squamous cell lung carcinoma. The rearrangement joins TRBV2 to TRBJ1-5; D unclear. This CDR3 is CASSEFWSGQPQHF. CDR3 bases: TGTGCCAGCAGTGAATTTTGGTCAGGTCAGCCCCAGCATTTT.